The present TCR beta chain was sequenced within a study of spatial heterogeneity in lung cancer. Background on the study: Consistently, beta-chain sequences turned up in larger numbers than alpha-chain sequences did.

TCRdb redid the calling of the 5' RACE reads with MiXCR, one entry per CDR3 protein. The sample includes 100,000 to 120,000 distinct CDR3 sequences, less than 14% of them seen just once. Note on this clonotype: At one of its ends the junction is not consistent with the germline gene, which may arise from a read error.

Regarding time point: blood at routine non-recurrence follow-up after resection. This receptor was taken from a female donor with early-stage non-small cell lung cancer. The sample here was PBMCs, taken at follow-up.

The CDR3 DNA is TGTGCCAGCAGCCAAGTTCGGGGGCCTGGTAACACCATATATTTT. Amino acid sequence: CASSQVRGPGNTIYF. V gene TRBV3-1 combines with J gene TRBJ1-3, with a tentative D call TRBD1 (6 bases). The CDR3 spans 15 residues. The germline CDR1 and CDR2 sequences are LGHDT and YNNKEL (reference sequence).